These 15 T cell receptor beta chains came from one sample sequenced in a study of T cell responses to AZD1222 COVID-19 vaccine. The repertoire was sequenced with immunoSEQ multiplex PCR; TCRdb's copy has only in-frame clones and lacks some. The table lists tens of thousands of clones, more than 80% of them singletons. The sample was peripheral blood, taken on day 0 of AZD1222 vaccination. The source is an adult in good health.

The chain is built from TRBV29-1 and TRBJ2-5; D gene ambiguous. Trimming pared 7 bases from V and 7 bases from J, leaving 13 bases between. The CDR3 runs 11 residues. Germline CDR1 and CDR2: SQVTM and ANQGSEA. The chain's CDR3 is CSALYLGTQYF. The CDR3 DNA is TGCAGCGCACTCTACTTGGGGACCCAGTACTTC.

This chain joins TRBV11-2 and TRBJ2-7, with a weak D call TRBD2 (6 bases). CDR3 length equals 15 residues. Germline lookup yields CDR1 SGHAT and CDR2 FQNNGV. Trimming took 7 bases from V and 4 from J, leaving 20 bases between them. DNA of the CDR3: TGTGCCAGCAACCCATCCGCCGGGAGTAGGTACGAGCAGTACTTC. This sequence encodes CASNPSAGSRYEQYF.

The chain uses TRBV7-9 and TRBJ1-1; 10 bases fit TRBD1. CDR1 is SEHNR and CDR2 is FQNEAQ in the germline V gene (reference sequence). Trimming at V came to 5 bases and at J to 6 bases, leaving 9 bases not matched to a gene. CDR3 size: 15 residues. For the CDR3, the DNA is TGTGCCAGCAGCATATACCGGGACAGGGGCGCTGAAGCTTTCTTT. This sequence encodes CASSIYRDRGAEAFF.

This chain uses TRBV12-5 with TRBJ2-1, with 15 nucleotides matching TRBD2. In germline, CDR1 is LGHNT, CDR2 FRNRAP. This CDR3 has 17 residues. The V segment lost 0 bases and the J segment 8 bases; nucleotides outside the gene matches: 5. In DNA form, the CDR3 reads TGTGCTAGTGGTTTGGTAGGACTAGCGGGAGGGTCCTATGAGCAGTTCTTC. Its protein product is CASGLVGLAGGSYEQFF.

This clone was found a few times. The CDR3 nucleotides read TGTGCCAGCAGTGAAGTAAGCGAGAATTCACCCCTCCACTTT. The encoded protein is CASSEVSENSPLHF. The chain has TRBV6-1 and TRBJ1-6; no clear D gene. CDR1 and CDR2 (germline): MNHNS, SASEGT. V shed 1 base and J shed 7 bases, with 8 bases lying between them. The CDR3 length is 14 residues.

With respect to this clone: Within the sample, other DNA sequences also encode this same CDR3. This chain uses TRBV9 with TRBJ2-7; 10 nucleotides match TRBD2. Germline CDR1 reads SGDLS; CDR2 reads YYNGEE. CDR3 length equals 15 residues. Unmatched junction bases numbered 3, after V lost 0 bases and J lost 3 bases. The chain's CDR3 is CASSVGTSGNYEQYF. The CDR3 DNA follows: TGTGCCAGCAGCGTAGGAACTAGCGGGAACTACGAGCAGTACTTC.

This chain links TRBV7-9 with TRBJ1-3; maybe TRBD1 (5 bases). The germline V and J ends were trimmed by 11 bases and 6 bases, with 14 bases remaining between them. Germline loops: CDR1 SEHNR, CDR2 FQNEAQ (reference sequence). This CDR3 is 12 amino acids long. The DNA of the CDR3 is TGTGCCGTCCAGGGCGGGGTAAACACCATATATTTT. It translates to CAVQGGVNTIYF.

In this sample, this clone turned up once. This chain links TRBV11-3 with TRBJ2-1, with 9 bases that match TRBD2. The V and J ends lost 1 base and 8 bases, in that order; junction bases with no gene match: 6. This CDR3 region has 15 residues. Germline lookup yields CDR1 SGHNT and CDR2 YENEEA. The CDR3: CASSLGGGRADEQFF. The CDR3 nucleotides are TGTGCCAGCAGCTTAGGGGGCGGGAGGGCCGATGAGCAGTTCTTC.

This clone came up once. Its ends do not fully match the called genes, so a read error is possible. The sample contains more than one DNA sequence encoding this CDR3. The chain recombines TRBV7-3 with TRBJ2-7; possible D gene TRBD1, 6 bases. Germline CDR1 reads SGHTA; CDR2 reads FQGTGA. There are 13 residues in the CDR3. The CDR3 DNA sequence: TGCGCCAGCAGCCCAAAGGTGACAGGCGAGCAGTACTTC. Its translation is CASSPKVTGEQYF. Full variable domain (missing parts from reference TRBV7-3 and TRBJ2-7): GAGVSQTPSNKVTEKGKYVELRCDPISGHTALYWYRQSLGQGPEFLIYFQGTGAADDSGLPNDRFFAVRPEGSVSTLKIQRTERGDSAVYLCASSPKVTGEQYFGPGTRLTVT.

The chain uses TRBV2 and TRBJ1-4; tentative D call: TRBD1 (5 bases). Germline V gives CDR1 SNHLY, CDR2 FYNNEI. This CDR3 region has 15 residues. Trimming left V 2 bases short and J 7 bases short, with 14 bases between. The CDR3 loop reads CASSENGGGGEKLFF. Written as DNA, the CDR3 is TGTGCCAGCAGTGAAAATGGGGGTGGGGGTGAAAAACTGTTTTTT.

The genes are TRBV24-1 and TRBJ2-1; D uncertain. V shed 4 bases and J shed 0 bases, with 9 bases lying between them. The CDR3 loop spans 15 amino acids. The V gene's germline CDR1 is KGHDR and CDR2 SFDVKD. The CDR3 bases are TGTGCCACCAGTGAGGCGCCGTTCTCCTACAATGAGCAGTTCTTC. Translating it yields CATSEAPFSYNEQFF.

This clone was seen more than once but under ten times. The V and J genes are TRBV28 and TRBJ1-2; 8 bases agree with TRBD1. The junction had 3 bases not matched to a gene; V was cut back by 6 bases and J by 6 bases. In germline, CDR1 is MDHEN, CDR2 SYDVKM. The CDR3 totals 12 residues. The CDR3 is CASRLTGDGYTF. The CDR3 nucleotides are TGTGCCAGCAGGCTGACAGGGGATGGCTACACCTTC.

This rearrangement joins TRBV2 to TRBJ1-2; D is undetermined. The CDR3 consists of 13 residues. Trimming removed 7 bases from V and 1 base from J, with 10 bases in between. Germline-derived CDR1 and CDR2 are SNHLY and FYNNEI. CDR3 protein: CASNTESNYGYTF. The CDR3 DNA is TGTGCCAGCAACACGGAAAGTAACTATGGCTACACCTTC. The variable domain in full, with the rest retrieved from reference TRBV2 and TRBJ1-2, is EPEVTQTPSHQVTQMGQEVILRCVPISNHLYFYWYRQILGQKVEFLVSFYNNEISEKSEIFDDQFSVERPDGSNFTLKIRSTKLEDSAMYFCASNTESNYGYTFGSGTRLTVV.

The chain is built from TRBV10-2 and TRBJ1-1; the D is unclear. V lost 7 bases to trimming and J lost 0 bases, with 15 bases between them. From germline, CDR1 is WSHSY and CDR2 SAAADI. The CDR3 runs to 15 residues. The CDR3 reads CASKGPTLMNTEAFF. The CDR3 coding sequence is TGCGCCAGCAAGGGTCCCACCCTTATGAACACTGAAGCTTTCTTT.

The rearrangement links TRBV28 to TRBJ2-7, with 8 positions matching TRBD2. Germline lookup yields CDR1 MDHEN and CDR2 SYDVKM. The CDR3 is 17 amino acids. J lost 2 bases, V lost 5 bases, and 14 bases had no gene match. The CDR3 DNA reads TGTGCCAGCAGTCCTTCAAGGACTAGCCTAAGTACCTACGAGCAGTACTTC. Translation gives CASSPSRTSLSTYEQYF.